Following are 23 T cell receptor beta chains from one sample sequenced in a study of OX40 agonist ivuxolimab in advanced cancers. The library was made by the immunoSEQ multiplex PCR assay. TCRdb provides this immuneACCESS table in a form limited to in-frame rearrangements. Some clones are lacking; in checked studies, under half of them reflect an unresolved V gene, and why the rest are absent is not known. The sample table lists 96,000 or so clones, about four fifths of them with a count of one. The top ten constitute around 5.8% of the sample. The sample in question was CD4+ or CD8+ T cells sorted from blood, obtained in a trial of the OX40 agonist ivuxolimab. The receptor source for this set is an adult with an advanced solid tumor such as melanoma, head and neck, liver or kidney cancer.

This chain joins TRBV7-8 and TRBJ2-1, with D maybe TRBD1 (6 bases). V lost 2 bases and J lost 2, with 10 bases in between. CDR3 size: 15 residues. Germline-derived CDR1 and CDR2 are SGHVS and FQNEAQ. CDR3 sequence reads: CASSLRWTAYNEQFF. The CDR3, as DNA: TGTGCCAGCAGCTTACGTTGGACAGCCTACAATGAGCAGTTCTTC.

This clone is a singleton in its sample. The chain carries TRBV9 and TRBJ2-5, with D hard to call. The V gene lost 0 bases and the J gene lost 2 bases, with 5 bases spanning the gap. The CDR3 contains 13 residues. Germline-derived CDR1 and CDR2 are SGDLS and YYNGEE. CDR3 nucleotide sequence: TGTGCCAGCAGCGTAGCACTGCAAGAGACCCAGTACTTC. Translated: CASSVALQETQYF.

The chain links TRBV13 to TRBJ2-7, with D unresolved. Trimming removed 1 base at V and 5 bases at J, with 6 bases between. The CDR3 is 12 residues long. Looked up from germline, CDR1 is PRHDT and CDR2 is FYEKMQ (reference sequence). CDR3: CASSLVGDEQYF. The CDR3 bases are TGTGCCAGCAGCTTAGTGGGTGACGAGCAGTACTTC.

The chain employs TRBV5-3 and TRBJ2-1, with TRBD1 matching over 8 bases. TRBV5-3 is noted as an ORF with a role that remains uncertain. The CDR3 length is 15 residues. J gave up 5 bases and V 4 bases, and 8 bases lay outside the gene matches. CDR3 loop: CARSTGQATNNEQFF. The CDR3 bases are TGTGCCAGAAGCACGGGACAGGCCACTAACAATGAGCAGTTCTTC.

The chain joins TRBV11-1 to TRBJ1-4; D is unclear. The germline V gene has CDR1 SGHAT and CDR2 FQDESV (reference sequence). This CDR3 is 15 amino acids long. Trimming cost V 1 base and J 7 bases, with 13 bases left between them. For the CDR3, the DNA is TGTGCCAGCAGCTTAGGGGGAACACTCGGTGAAAAACTGTTTTTT. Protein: CASSLGGTLGEKLFF.

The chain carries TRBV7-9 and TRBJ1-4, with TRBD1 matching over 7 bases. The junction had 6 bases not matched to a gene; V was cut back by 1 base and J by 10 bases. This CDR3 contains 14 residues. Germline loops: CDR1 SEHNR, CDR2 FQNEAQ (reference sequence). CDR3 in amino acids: CASSLVGTAGKLFF. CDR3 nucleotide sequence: TGTGCCAGCAGCTTAGTGGGGACAGCGGGAAAACTGTTTTTT. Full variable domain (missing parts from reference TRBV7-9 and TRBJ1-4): DTGVSQNPRHKITKRGQNVTFRCDPISEHNRLYWYRQTLGQGPEFLTYFQNEAQLEKSRLLSDRFSAERPKGSFSTLEIQRTEQGDSAMYLCASSLVGTAGKLFFGSGTQLSVL.

DNA for the CDR3: TGTGCCAGCAGCTCACGACAGGGGGGGAGACAGCCCCAGCATTTT. Translating gives CASSSRQGGRQPQHF. V gene TRBV7-2 combines with J gene TRBJ1-5, with 9 bases fitting TRBD1. The CDR3 runs 15 residues. The germline gives CDR1 SGHTA, CDR2 FQGNSA. With 4 bases clipped from V and 7 bases from J, the junction kept 8 bases outside the gene matches.

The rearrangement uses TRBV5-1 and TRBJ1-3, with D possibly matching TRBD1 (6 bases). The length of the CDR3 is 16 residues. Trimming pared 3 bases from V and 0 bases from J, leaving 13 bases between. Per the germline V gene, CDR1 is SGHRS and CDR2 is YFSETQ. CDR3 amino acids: CASSSGGANSGNTIYF. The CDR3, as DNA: TGCGCCAGCAGCTCTGGGGGCGCTAACTCTGGAAACACCATATATTTT.

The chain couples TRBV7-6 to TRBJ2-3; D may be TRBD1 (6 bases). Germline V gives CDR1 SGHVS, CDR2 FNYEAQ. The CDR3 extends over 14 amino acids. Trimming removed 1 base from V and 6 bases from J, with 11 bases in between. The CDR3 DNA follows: TGTGCCAGCAGCTTAGGGGGTGGGGGCGATACGCAGTATTTT. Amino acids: CASSLGGGGDTQYF. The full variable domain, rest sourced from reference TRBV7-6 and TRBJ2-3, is GAGVSQSPRYKVTKRGQDVALRCDPISGHVSLYWYRQALGQGPEFLTYFNYEAQQDKSGLPNDRFSAERPEGSISTLTIQRTEQRDSAMYRCASSLGGGGDTQYFGPGTRLTVL.

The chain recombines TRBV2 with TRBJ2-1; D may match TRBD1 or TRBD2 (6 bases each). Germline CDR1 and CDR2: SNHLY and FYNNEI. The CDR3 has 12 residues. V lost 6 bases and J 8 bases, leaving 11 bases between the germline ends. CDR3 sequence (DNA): TGTGCCAGCAGGCAGGGGACTTATGAGCAGTTCTTC. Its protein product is CASRQGTYEQFF.

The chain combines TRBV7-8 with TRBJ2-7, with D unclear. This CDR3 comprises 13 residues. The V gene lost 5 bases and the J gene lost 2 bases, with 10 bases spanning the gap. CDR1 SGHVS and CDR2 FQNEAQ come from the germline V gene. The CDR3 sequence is CASSLTQAYEQYF. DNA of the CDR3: TGTGCCAGCAGCCTTACCCAGGCCTACGAGCAGTACTTC.

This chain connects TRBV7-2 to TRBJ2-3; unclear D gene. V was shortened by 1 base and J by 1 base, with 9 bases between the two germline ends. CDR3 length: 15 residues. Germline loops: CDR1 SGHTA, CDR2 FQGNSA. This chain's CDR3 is CASSLGPGGTDTQYF. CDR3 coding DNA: TGTGCCAGCAGCTTAGGGCCCGGAGGCACAGATACGCAGTATTTT.

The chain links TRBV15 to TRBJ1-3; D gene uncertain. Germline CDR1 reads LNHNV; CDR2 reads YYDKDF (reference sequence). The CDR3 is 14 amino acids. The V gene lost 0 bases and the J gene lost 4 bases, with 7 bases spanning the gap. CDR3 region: CATSRDQGGNTIYF. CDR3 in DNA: TGTGCCACCAGCAGAGATCAAGGAGGAAACACCATATATTTT.

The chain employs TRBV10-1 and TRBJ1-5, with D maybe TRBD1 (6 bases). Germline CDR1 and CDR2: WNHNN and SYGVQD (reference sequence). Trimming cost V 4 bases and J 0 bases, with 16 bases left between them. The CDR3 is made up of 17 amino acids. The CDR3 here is CASSAFRQVYSNQPQHF. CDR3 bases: TGCGCCAGCAGTGCCTTCAGACAGGTTTATAGCAATCAGCCCCAGCATTTT.

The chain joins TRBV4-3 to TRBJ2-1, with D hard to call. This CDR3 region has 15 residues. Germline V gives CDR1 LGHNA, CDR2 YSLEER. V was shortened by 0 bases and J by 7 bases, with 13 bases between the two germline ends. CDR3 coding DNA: TGCGCCAGCAGCCAAGATTTGGTCCAGGCAAATGAGCAGTTCTTC. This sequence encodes CASSQDLVQANEQFF.

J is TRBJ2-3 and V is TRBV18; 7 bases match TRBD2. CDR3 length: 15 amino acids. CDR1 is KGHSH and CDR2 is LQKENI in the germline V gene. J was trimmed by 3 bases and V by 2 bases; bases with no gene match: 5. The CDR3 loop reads CASSPSGAGTDTQYF. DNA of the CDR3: TGTGCCAGCTCACCAAGCGGGGCGGGAACAGATACGCAGTATTTT.

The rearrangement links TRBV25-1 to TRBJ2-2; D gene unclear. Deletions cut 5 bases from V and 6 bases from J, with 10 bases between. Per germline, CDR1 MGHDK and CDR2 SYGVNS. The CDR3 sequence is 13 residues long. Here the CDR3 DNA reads TGTGCCAGCAGTCCCAGGATCGCCGGGGAGCTGTTTTTT. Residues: CASSPRIAGELFF.

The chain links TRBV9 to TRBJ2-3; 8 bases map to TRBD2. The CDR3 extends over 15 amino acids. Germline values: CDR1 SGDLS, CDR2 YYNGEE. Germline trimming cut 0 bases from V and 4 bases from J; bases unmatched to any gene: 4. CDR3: CASSVVGGAADTQYF. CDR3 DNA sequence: TGTGCCAGCAGCGTAGTCGGGGGGGCCGCAGATACGCAGTATTTT.

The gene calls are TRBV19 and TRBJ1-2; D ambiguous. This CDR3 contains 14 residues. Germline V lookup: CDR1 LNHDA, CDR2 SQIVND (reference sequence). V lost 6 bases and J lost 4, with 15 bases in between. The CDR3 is CASRREGIGYGYTF. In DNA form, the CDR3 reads TGTGCCAGTAGGCGGGAGGGTATAGGCTATGGCTACACCTTC.

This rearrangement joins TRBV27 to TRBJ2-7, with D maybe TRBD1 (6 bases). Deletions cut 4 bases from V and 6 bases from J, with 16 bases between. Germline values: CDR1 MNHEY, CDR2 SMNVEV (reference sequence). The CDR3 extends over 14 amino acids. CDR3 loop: CASSWDIGWSEQYF. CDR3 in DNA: TGTGCCAGCAGTTGGGACATCGGCTGGAGCGAGCAGTACTTC.

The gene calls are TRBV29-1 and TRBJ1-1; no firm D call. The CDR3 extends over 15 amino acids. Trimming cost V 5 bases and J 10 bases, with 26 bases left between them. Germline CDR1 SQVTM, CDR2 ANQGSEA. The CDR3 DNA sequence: TGCAGCGTTATCCTTCCAGGCGCCCAGGCCGTTGGAGCTTTCTTT. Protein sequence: CSVILPGAQAVGAFF.

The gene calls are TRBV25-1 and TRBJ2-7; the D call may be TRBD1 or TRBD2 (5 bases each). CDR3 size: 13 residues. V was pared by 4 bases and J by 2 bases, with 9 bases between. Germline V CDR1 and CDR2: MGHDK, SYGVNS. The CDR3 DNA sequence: TGTGCCAGCAGTGTCCCGGGGCCCTACGAGCAGTACTTC. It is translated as CASSVPGPYEQYF.

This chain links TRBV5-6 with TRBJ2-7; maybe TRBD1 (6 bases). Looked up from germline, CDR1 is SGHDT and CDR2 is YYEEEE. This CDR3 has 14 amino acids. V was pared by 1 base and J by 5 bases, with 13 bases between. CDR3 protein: CASSLTGLIHEQYF. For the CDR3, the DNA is TGTGCCAGCAGCTTGACAGGGTTAATTCACGAGCAGTACTTC.